This TCR beta chain was sequenced for a study of response to subunit inactivated influenza vaccine. TCRdb redid the calling of the RT-PCR reads with MiXCR, one entry per CDR3 protein. Of about 530,000 distinct CDR3 sequences in the sample, 13% were seen once. A few counts support this clonotype. Its antigen is unidentified. Study outcomes and limitations: Authors suggested seasonal influenza vaccinations each recruit few new T cells.

This sample comprised PBMCs from blood, obtained more than 35 days after vaccination. The sequence came from a man aged 45-65 years who received an inactivated influenza vaccine.

The CDR3 loop is CSVEGPGGNTGELFF. CDR3 DNA sequence: TGCAGCGTTGAAGGTCCAGGGGGAAACACCGGGGAGCTGTTTTTT. V and J are TRBV29-1 and TRBJ2-2; 7 bases are a match to TRBD1. The germline gives CDR1 SQVTM, CDR2 ANQGSEA. The V segment lost 1 base and the J segment 2 bases; nucleotides outside the gene matches: 4. This CDR3 region has 15 residues.